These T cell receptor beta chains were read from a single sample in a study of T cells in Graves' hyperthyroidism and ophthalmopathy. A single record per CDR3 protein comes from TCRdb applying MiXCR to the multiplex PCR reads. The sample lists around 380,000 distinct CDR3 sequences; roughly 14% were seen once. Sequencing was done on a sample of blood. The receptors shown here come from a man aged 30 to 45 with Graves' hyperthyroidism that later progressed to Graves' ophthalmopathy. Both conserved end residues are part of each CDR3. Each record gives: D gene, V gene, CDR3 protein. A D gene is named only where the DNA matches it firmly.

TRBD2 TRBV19 CASSRLAGDQETQYF
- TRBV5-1 CASSSRAGSGTGELFF
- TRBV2 CASSDSGTGQPQHF
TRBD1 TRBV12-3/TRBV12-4 CASSPWGQGDKSNQPQHF
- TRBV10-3 CAISEGGSYEQYF
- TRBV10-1 CASSMDPQGPGYF
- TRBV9 CASSGRGSVAFF
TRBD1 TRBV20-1 CSAGRDRESQPQHF
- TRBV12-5 CASGPDLTGELFF
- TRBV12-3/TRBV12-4 CASLMGGYGYTF
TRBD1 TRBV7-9 CASSAGTENTEAFF
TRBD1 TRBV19 CASSRDRGNGYTF
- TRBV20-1 CSELGHQAETQYF
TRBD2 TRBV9 CASSPFEVGLGSGELFF
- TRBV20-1 CSAQLYGYTF
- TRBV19 CASSIAVARGANEKLFF
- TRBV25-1 CASRGLSYNEQFF
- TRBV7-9 CASSSLRPIYNEQFF
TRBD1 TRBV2 CARISVCTGQGISYNSPLHF
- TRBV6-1 CASRPKGTDTQYF
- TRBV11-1 CASSLVGILYEQYF
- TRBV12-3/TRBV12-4 CASSPGFNYGYTF
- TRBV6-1 CASSDIDSANQPQHF
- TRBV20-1 CSAYLTRNSPLHF
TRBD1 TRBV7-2 CASSLARTGEGDTQYF
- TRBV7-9 CASNLGIQRSTDTQYF
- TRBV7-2 CASSPIMTENYGYTF
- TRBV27 CASSYTWGSGNTIYF
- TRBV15 CATSRDRGPGELFF
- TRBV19 CASRRSGTYEQYF
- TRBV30 CAWSVEQIGYNEQFF
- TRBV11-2 CASSLQGRGYTF
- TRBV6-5 CASSEGISYEQYF
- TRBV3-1 CASSQSYRDTDTGELFF
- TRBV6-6 CASSYSKQGRNTIYF
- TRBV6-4 CASSDSGAGELFF
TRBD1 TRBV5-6 CASSLDGRGLDYEQYF
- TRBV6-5 CASSWGLTNYGYTF
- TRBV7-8 CASSLVAEGGYTF
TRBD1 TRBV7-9 CASSLIQGITGELFF
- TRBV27 CASSSFRESNSPLHF
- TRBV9 CASSVAPGVGETQYF
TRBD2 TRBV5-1 CASSSVLAGTDTQYF
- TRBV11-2 CASYQSGTSTDTQYF
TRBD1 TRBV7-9 CASSLDRGPRGEQFF
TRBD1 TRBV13 CASSLRGQGINNEQFF